The 11 T cell receptor beta chains below all came from one sample that was sequenced in a study of glioma-infiltrating T cells after dendritic cell vaccination. TCRdb's table, derived via immunoSEQ multiplex PCR, lists solely in-frame clones and lacks some. The sample gives 90,000 or so clones, around 85% of which show up once; 2.5% to 3% is in the top ten. Sequenced material: blood, taken before dendritic cell vaccination. These receptors were collected from a human donor with glioblastoma.

The chain uses TRBV19 and TRBJ1-2; 8 positions agree with TRBD1. The CDR3 sequence is 16 residues long. Germline assignment: CDR1 LNHDA and CDR2 SQIVND (reference sequence). The V segment lost 7 bases and the J segment 2 bases; nucleotides outside the gene matches: 12. CDR3 in DNA: TGTGCCAGTACTCTCCCCTCCAGGGGGCGAAACTATGGCTACACCTTC. Encoded protein: CASTLPSRGRNYGYTF.

The genes are TRBV5-1 and TRBJ2-5; D may be TRBD1 (5 bases). The tail of the sequence fits TRBJ2-7 better, so the J call may be wrong. The CDR3 is 12 amino acids. Germline V gives CDR1 SGHRS, CDR2 YFSETQ. In DNA, the CDR3 is TGCGCCAGCAGCTTGAGGGGTTACGAGCAGTACTTC. It translates to CASSLRGYEQYF.

The rearrangement uses TRBV5-1 and TRBJ2-5, with TRBD1 identical over 7 bases. The trim removed 0 bases at V and 4 bases at J, leaving 0 bases unmatched. This CDR3 contains 13 residues. Per the germline V gene, CDR1 is SGHRS and CDR2 is YFSETQ. This chain's CDR3 is CASSLDRGETQYF. CDR3 nucleotides: TGCGCCAGCAGCTTGGACAGGGGAGAGACCCAGTACTTC.

The count of this clone is one. This chain joins TRBV5-1 and TRBJ1-1; D not resolved. The length of the CDR3 is 13 residues. In germline, CDR1 is SGHRS, CDR2 YFSETQ. The V gene lost 0 bases and the J gene lost 2 bases, with 5 bases spanning the gap. The CDR3 region is CASSLGTNTEAFF. Here the CDR3 DNA reads TGCGCCAGCAGCTTGGGTACTAACACTGAAGCTTTCTTT.

This clone has only a few counts. The rearrangement joins TRBV7-2 to TRBJ2-1; possible D gene TRBD1, 8 bases. Trimming took off 5 bases at V and 10 bases at J, with 18 bases between the two ends. The CDR3 runs to 14 residues. Germline CDR1 SGHTA, CDR2 FQGNSA. As DNA, the CDR3 is TGTGCCAGCAGCATTACAGGGGGGGGCTGGGAGCAGTTCTTC. Protein sequence: CASSITGGGWEQFF.

The chain recombines TRBV5-4 with TRBJ2-3; TRBD1 is a possible D gene (6 bases). The CDR3 totals 13 residues. Deletions cut 3 bases from V and 3 bases from J, with 8 bases between. Looked up from germline, CDR1 is SGHNT and CDR2 is YYREEE (reference sequence). The CDR3 protein is CASSWQGTDTQYF. CDR3 nucleotide sequence: TGTGCCAGCAGCTGGCAGGGGACAGATACGCAGTATTTT. Looking up the rest from reference TRBV5-4 and TRBJ2-3 gives the full variable domain: ETGVTQSPTHLIKTRGQQVTLRCSSQSGHNTVSWYQQALGQGPQFIFQYYREEENGRGNFPPRFSGLQFPNYSSELNVNALELDDSALYLCASSWQGTDTQYFGPGTRLTVL.

The chain combines TRBV11-2 with TRBJ2-7; D might be TRBD1 (6 bases). The V end lost 5 bases, the J end lost 6 bases, and 17 bases lay between the germline ends. Germline CDR1 is SGHAT and CDR2 is FQNNGV. The CDR3 covers 14 residues. This chain's CDR3 is CASSKVTGMVEQYF. The CDR3 coding sequence is TGTGCCAGCAGCAAAGTTACAGGGATGGTCGAGCAGTACTTC.

The chain employs TRBV27 and TRBJ1-3; D is undetermined. V dropped 4 bases and J dropped 1 base, with 5 bases sitting between them. Germline CDR1 reads MNHEY; CDR2 reads SMNVEV (reference sequence). The CDR3 contains 13 residues. CDR3 nucleotides: TGTGCCAGCAGTTCCCTGTCTGGAAACACCATATATTTT. Its protein product is CASSSLSGNTIYF.

The chain combines TRBV18 with TRBJ2-3; possible D gene TRBD1, 6 bases. Deletions cut 0 bases from V and 4 bases from J, with 14 bases between. The CDR3 sequence is 16 residues long. Per germline, CDR1 KGHSH and CDR2 LQKENI. The DNA of the CDR3 is TGTGCCAGCTCACCACCGGGACAAAAAGGGGCAGATACGCAGTATTTT. It specifies CASSPPGQKGADTQYF.

This sequence joins TRBV10-3 and TRBJ2-7, with a weak D call TRBD1 (5 bases). CDR1 is ENHRY, CDR2 SYGVKD, per germline. The V gene lost 4 bases and the J gene lost 2 bases, with 6 bases spanning the gap. This CDR3 is 12 amino acids long. Here the CDR3 reads CAISGQTYEQYF. The CDR3 DNA reads as TGTGCCATCAGTGGACAGACCTACGAGCAGTACTTC.

J is TRBJ1-1 and V is TRBV18; TRBD1 is a possible D gene (6 bases). The CDR3 spans 12 residues. In germline, CDR1 is KGHSH, CDR2 LQKENI. The V gene lost 0 bases and the J gene lost 12 bases, with 11 bases spanning the gap. The CDR3 nucleotides read TGTGCCAGCTCACCACCGGAGAGGGGGTCTTTCTTT. Translating it yields CASSPPERGSFF. Drawing the rest from reference TRBV18 and TRBJ1-1, the complete variable domain is NAGVMQNPRHLVRRRGQEARLRCSPMKGHSHVYWYRQLPEEGLKFMVYLQKENIIDESGMPKERFSAEFPKEGPSILRIQQVVRGDSAAYFCASSPPERGSFFGQGTRLTVV.